Below, 31 T cell receptor beta chains from the same sample are listed, as sequenced in a study of T cells in Graves' hyperthyroidism and ophthalmopathy. TCR beta CDR3 regions were amplified from RNA. First-round RT-PCR of the TCR CDR3 relied on the HTBI primer set. MiXCR was run by TCRdb on the multiplex PCR reads, yielding one entry per CDR3 protein. The sample includes hundreds of thousands of distinct CDR3 sequences, about 15% of them seen just once. The material sequenced was blood. The origin of the receptors is a woman aged 18-35 years with Graves' hyperthyroidism.

This clonotype was found many times. This chain uses TRBV12-3 or TRBV12-4 with TRBJ1-1, with D perhaps TRBD1 (6 bases). V was shortened by 2 bases and J by 1 base, with 14 bases between the two germline ends. The CDR3 has 16 amino acids. The DNA of the CDR3 is TGTGCCAGCAGTTTAAGTAGGGGGATGTGGAACACTGAAGCTTTCTTT. As protein: CASSLSRGMWNTEAFF.

This clonotype was observed many times. The rearrangement uses TRBV28 and TRBJ2-2, with D tentatively TRBD2 (5 bases). CDR3 length equals 13 residues. Germline CDR1 MDHEN, CDR2 SYDVKM. V gave up 4 bases and J gave up 6 bases, with 9 bases separating them. CDR3 protein: CASSWEYAGELFF. DNA of the CDR3: TGTGCCAGCAGTTGGGAGTACGCCGGGGAGCTGTTTTTT.

The chain combines TRBV6-1 with TRBJ2-5; D not certain. CDR3 length equals 14 residues. Trimming removed 6 bases from V and 5 bases from J, with 16 bases in between. The V gene's germline CDR1 is MNHNS and CDR2 SASEGT. CDR3 DNA: TGTGCCAGCAGCTCAACCGGGCCGGCGGAGACCCAGTACTTC. It encodes CASSSTGPAETQYF.

This clonotype has more than one count but fewer than ten. The chain recombines TRBV6-2 or TRBV6-3 with TRBJ1-5, with 7 nucleotides matching TRBD1. Germline values: CDR1 MNHEY, CDR2 SVGEGT. The V and J ends lost 0 bases and 3 bases, in that order; junction bases with no gene match: 11. The CDR3 extends over 18 amino acids. In DNA form, the CDR3 reads TGTGCCAGCAGTTACTCGGGACAGACGCTAAACCTCAATCAGCCCCAGCATTTT. Its translation is CASSYSGQTLNLNQPQHF.

This rearrangement joins TRBV9 to TRBJ1-6; 9 bases match TRBD1. Germline V gene lookup returns CDR1 SGDLS and CDR2 YYNGEE. The CDR3 totals 14 residues. The V gene end was trimmed by 5 bases and the J gene end by 9 bases; junction bases not matched to a gene: 6. The CDR3 here is CASSWDREASPLHF. The CDR3 nucleotides are TGTGCCAGCAGTTGGGACAGGGAAGCTTCACCCCTCCACTTT.

This clonotype has at least ten counts. This rearrangement joins TRBV7-2 to TRBJ2-7; no firm D call. The CDR3 loop spans 16 amino acids. V lost 1 base to trimming and J lost 0 bases, with 13 bases between them. CDR1 SGHTA and CDR2 FQGNSA come from the germline V gene. The CDR3 is CASSLGLGNPSYEQYF. DNA of the CDR3: TGTGCCAGCAGCTTAGGTCTGGGTAATCCCTCCTACGAGCAGTACTTC.

The chain has TRBV14 and TRBJ2-7; TRBD2 matches at 14 bases. The length of the CDR3 is 17 residues. Germline assignment: CDR1 SGHDN and CDR2 FVKESK. V dropped 4 bases and J dropped 4; count of bases not matched to a gene: 9. The CDR3 spells CASSLNTTSGRVYEQYF. The CDR3 bases are TGTGCCAGCAGCCTTAATACGACTAGCGGGAGGGTATACGAGCAGTACTTC. Supplemented by reference TRBV14 and TRBJ2-7, the full variable domain reads EAGVTQFPSHSVIEKGQTVTLRCDPISGHDNLYWYRRVMGKEIKFLLHFVKESKQDESGMPNNRFLAERTGGTYSTLKVQPAELEDSGVYFCASSLNTTSGRVYEQYFGPGTRLTVT.

The chain uses TRBV18 and TRBJ2-7; D ambiguous. Germline CDR1 and CDR2: KGHSH and LQKENI. The CDR3 loop spans 15 amino acids. V lost 3 bases to trimming and J lost 3 bases, with 15 bases between them. The CDR3 is CASSPVDFTDYEQYF. The CDR3, as DNA: TGTGCCAGCTCACCGGTGGATTTTACTGACTACGAGCAGTACTTC.

The chain recombines TRBV6-1 with TRBJ2-5; D gene uncertain. V was cut by 6 bases and J by 1 base, with 9 bases left in between. This CDR3 region has 13 residues. The germline V gene has CDR1 MNHNS and CDR2 SASEGT. The CDR3, as DNA: TGTGCCAGCAGGGACCTTCTCCAAGAGACCCAGTACTTC. Amino acids: CASRDLLQETQYF.

V and J are TRBV12-3 or TRBV12-4 and TRBJ1-5, with D tentatively TRBD1 (6 bases). V was shortened by 3 bases and J by 7 bases, with 19 bases between the two germline ends. The CDR3 sequence is 16 residues long. CDR3 DNA: TGTGCCAGCAGTTTTGGTTCCGGGGCCCAGGGGCAGCCCCAGCATTTT. Its protein is CASSFGSGAQGQPQHF.

This clonotype was found a few times. The chain is built from TRBV7-3 and TRBJ2-1; 10 bases agree with TRBD2. V gave up 8 bases and J gave up 10 bases; unmatched junction bases: 8. The germline V gene encodes CDR1 SGHTA and CDR2 FQGTGA. CDR3 length: 13 residues. CDR3 sequence: CASGLADYGEQFF. In DNA, the CDR3 is TGTGCCAGCGGACTAGCGGACTACGGGGAGCAGTTCTTC.

This clonotype occurred a few times. V gene TRBV19 combines with J gene TRBJ1-1; D is possibly TRBD1 (5 bases). This CDR3 has 15 amino acids. The germline V gene encodes CDR1 LNHDA and CDR2 SQIVND (reference sequence). The V gene lost 10 bases and the J gene lost 1 base, with 19 bases spanning the gap. In DNA, the CDR3 is TGTGCCATTAGGGACTTAAGTATCCGGAACACTGAAGCTTTCTTT. Amino acids: CAIRDLSIRNTEAFF. Complete variable domain (other parts from reference TRBV19 and TRBJ1-1): DGGITQSPKYLFRKEGQNVTLSCEQNLNHDAMYWYRQDPGQGLRLIYYSQIVNDFQKGDIAEGYSVSREKKESFPLTVTSAQKNPTAFYLCAIRDLSIRNTEAFFGQGTRLTVV.

Ten or more counts support this clonotype. The chain joins TRBV28 to TRBJ1-1; D call uncertain. The CDR3 has 14 amino acids. The V end was cut by 3 bases, the J end by 1 base, with 9 bases between. The germline V gene encodes CDR1 MDHEN and CDR2 SYDVKM. CDR3: CASSFDTPNTEAFF. The CDR3, as DNA: TGTGCCAGCAGTTTCGACACCCCGAACACTGAAGCTTTCTTT.

This clonotype has at least ten counts. The chain recombines TRBV24-1 with TRBJ1-1; D is possibly TRBD1 (6 bases). Germline CDR1 is KGHDR and CDR2 is SFDVKD. CDR3 length: 13 amino acids. V was trimmed by 9 bases and J by 4 bases, leaving 14 bases between them. CDR3 loop: CATRTGAGTEAFF. The CDR3 coding sequence is TGTGCCACCCGTACGGGGGCGGGCACTGAAGCTTTCTTT.

This chain links TRBV20-1 with TRBJ2-2, with D possibly being TRBD1 (6 bases). V was cut by 3 bases and J by 1 base, with 9 bases left in between. CDR3 size: 14 residues. The germline CDR1 and CDR2 sequences are DFQATT and SNEGSKA (reference sequence). The CDR3 DNA reads as TGCAGTGCTAGGGACAGTGTGAACACCGGGGAGCTGTTTTTT. Protein: CSARDSVNTGELFF.

On this clonotype itself: Given the absence of the conserved phenylalanine or tryptophan at the CDR3 end, a read error is likely. The J gene is TRBJ2-3, the V gene TRBV7-9, with a weak D call TRBD2 (6 bases). V gave up 2 bases and J gave up 0 bases, with 15 bases separating them. This CDR3 spans 17 amino acids. Germline CDR1 reads SEHNR; CDR2 reads FQNEAQ (reference sequence). The CDR3: CASSLIVTSGSTDTQYL. As DNA, the CDR3 is TGTGCCAGCAGCTTAATAGTCACCAGCGGGAGCACAGATACGCAGTATCTT.

Regarding this clonotype: This may come from a read error, since a much larger clone is one base off. The rearrangement links TRBV6-1 to TRBJ2-7; D possibly matches TRBD1 or TRBD2 (6 bases each). The DNA matches TRBJ2-1 better at its end, which makes the J call doubtful. The CDR3 is 14 amino acids. The germline gives CDR1 MNHNS, CDR2 SASEGT. As DNA, the CDR3 is TGTGCCAGCAGGCAGGGGTTGGGGGGCTACGAGCAGTTCTTC. Encoded protein: CASRQGLGGYEQFF.

This clonotype was counted at least ten times. The chain is built from TRBV11-2 and TRBJ2-7, with D perhaps TRBD1 (6 bases). CDR3 length: 15 residues. Between the trimmed V and J ends, which lost 4 bases and 0 bases, there was a span of 13 bases. Germline V gene lookup returns CDR1 SGHAT and CDR2 FQNNGV. CDR3 DNA sequence: TGTGCCAGCAGCTCCATCAGGGGAAGCTCCTACGAGCAGTACTTC. This translates into CASSSIRGSSYEQYF.

The sample holds many counts of this clonotype. The chain employs TRBV27 and TRBJ2-1; 12 bases agree with TRBD2. CDR1 and CDR2 from the germline V gene are MNHEY and SMNVEV (reference sequence). The V and J ends lost 5 bases and 6 bases, in that order; junction bases with no gene match: 8. This CDR3 spans 16 amino acids. The CDR3 loop is CASSGRPGLAGNEQFF. CDR3 in DNA: TGTGCCAGCAGTGGGCGGCCGGGACTAGCGGGCAATGAGCAGTTCTTC.

The chain couples TRBV6-1 to TRBJ2-4; 11 nucleotides align to TRBD2. V trimming: 2 bases; J trimming: 3 bases; junction bases outside the gene matches: 6. There are 17 residues in the CDR3. Germline CDR1 is MNHNS and CDR2 is SASEGT. The CDR3 protein is CASSELGTSGRKNIQYF. As DNA, the CDR3 is TGTGCCAGCAGTGAATTGGGGACTAGCGGACGCAAAAACATTCAGTACTTC.

This clonotype was seen ten or more times. This chain connects TRBV20-1 to TRBJ1-5; no definite D call. In germline, CDR1 is DFQATT, CDR2 SNEGSKA (reference sequence). CDR3 size: 14 residues. Trimming left V 5 bases short and J 0 bases short, with 11 bases between. The CDR3 region has the DNA TGCAGTGCTTGGAGAGTTTATAGCAATCAGCCCCAGCATTTT. This encodes CSAWRVYSNQPQHF.

V is TRBV10-3 and J is TRBJ2-4; 7 positions match TRBD2. Trimming at V came to 7 bases and at J to 8 bases, leaving 8 bases not matched to a gene. The CDR3 spans 13 residues. Per germline, CDR1 ENHRY and CDR2 SYGVKD. CDR3 in amino acids: CAIMAGSGDIQYF. The CDR3 DNA reads TGTGCCATCATGGCGGGAAGCGGGGACATTCAGTACTTC.

This clonotype was counted ten times or more. The chain links TRBV28 to TRBJ2-7; TRBD2 agrees at 9 bases. Germline V gives CDR1 MDHEN, CDR2 SYDVKM. The V segment lost 4 bases and the J segment 3 bases; nucleotides outside the gene matches: 16. The length of the CDR3 is 18 residues. The CDR3 spells CASSYGPRGREGRYEQYF. DNA for the CDR3: TGTGCCAGCAGTTACGGGCCACGTGGGCGGGAGGGCCGCTACGAGCAGTACTTC.

The V and J genes are TRBV7-2 and TRBJ2-3; 7 bases map to TRBD2. The V gene end was trimmed by 0 bases and the J gene end by 3 bases; junction bases not matched to a gene: 6. Germline-derived CDR1 and CDR2 are SGHTA and FQGNSA. CDR3 length: 16 residues. Here the CDR3 reads CASSLAGGRGTDTQYF. CDR3 DNA: TGTGCCAGCAGCTTAGCGGGCGGGAGAGGGACAGATACGCAGTATTTT. Using reference TRBV7-2 and TRBJ2-3 for the parts outside the CDR3, the full variable domain is GAGVSQSPSNKVTEKGKDVELRCDPISGHTALYWYRQSLGQGLEFLIYFQGNSAPDKSGLPSDRFSAERTGGSVSTLTIQRTQQEDSAVYLCASSLAGGRGTDTQYFGPGTRLTVL.

The V and J genes are TRBV7-8 and TRBJ2-1; the match to TRBD2 covers 7 bases. Germline V CDR1 and CDR2: SGHVS, FQNEAQ. V was pared by 8 bases and J by 9 bases, with 16 bases of the junction left unmatched. The CDR3 covers 15 residues. The CDR3 DNA follows: TGTGCCAGCCATGGGGGATGGGCTAGCGGACCTGAGCAGTTCTTC. It translates to CASHGGWASGPEQFF.

The chain has TRBV7-3 and TRBJ2-1; D may correspond to TRBD1 or TRBD2 (5 bases each). The CDR3 spans 16 residues. Germline assignment: CDR1 SGHTA and CDR2 FQGTGA. Trimming removed 3 bases from V and 6 bases from J, with 18 bases in between. Here the CDR3 reads CASSLRGSNRRNEQFF. CDR3 bases: TGTGCCAGCAGCTTGAGGGGCTCCAATAGACGCAATGAGCAGTTCTTC.

This clonotype has at least ten counts. This chain joins TRBV11-2 and TRBJ1-6; TRBD1 matches 9 bases. This CDR3 contains 18 residues. Germline CDR1 reads SGHAT; CDR2 reads FQNNGV. V gave up 5 bases and J gave up 4 bases; unmatched junction bases: 12. CDR3 residues: CASSRRQGGVSYNSPLHF. Written as DNA, the CDR3 is TGTGCCAGCAGCCGACGACAGGGGGGCGTCAGTTATAATTCACCCCTCCACTTT.

The chain carries TRBV20-1 and TRBJ2-3; the D is unclear. V lost 5 bases to trimming and J lost 2 bases, with 14 bases between them. Germline CDR1 and CDR2: DFQATT and SNEGSKA (reference sequence). The CDR3 is made up of 14 amino acids. CDR3 bases: TGCAGTGCTGTCCCCGGCTACACCACAGATACGCAGTATTTT. As protein: CSAVPGYTTDTQYF.

This clonotype was found many times. This sequence joins TRBV3-1 and TRBJ2-2; D may be TRBD1 or TRBD2 (6 bases each). The V and J ends lost 5 bases and 3 bases respectively, with 16 bases between them. This CDR3 comprises 16 residues. The germline V gene encodes CDR1 LGHDT and CDR2 YNNKEL (reference sequence). In DNA, the CDR3 is TGTGCCAGCAGCTCGCGGGACATGATCGACACCGGGGAGCTGTTTTTT. Its protein product is CASSSRDMIDTGELFF. Variable domain in full (rest from reference TRBV3-1 and TRBJ2-2): DTAVSQTPKYLVTQMGNDKSIKCEQNLGHDTMYWYKQDSKKFLKIMFSYNNKELIINETVPNRFSPKSPDKAHLNLHINSLELGDSAVYFCASSSRDMIDTGELFFGEGSRLTVL.

This clonotype was seen at least ten times. The chain is built from TRBV6-2 or TRBV6-3 and TRBJ2-7; either TRBD1 or TRBD2 may fit D (5 bases each). There are 17 residues in the CDR3. Germline V gene data show CDR1 as MNHEY and CDR2 as SVGEGT. The V gene lost 0 bases and the J gene lost 1 base, with 16 bases spanning the gap. Written as DNA, the CDR3 is TGTGCCAGCAGTTACTCGCTGACACCGGGACCTTCCTACGAGCAGTACTTC. Protein: CASSYSLTPGPSYEQYF.

The chain couples TRBV5-1 to TRBJ2-7; 12 nucleotides match TRBD2. The ends lost 0 bases at V and 0 bases at J; junction bases unmatched: 4. This CDR3 is 17 amino acids long. Germline CDR1 SGHRS, CDR2 YFSETQ. CDR3 nucleotide sequence: TGCGCCAGCAGCTTGGTTCCTAGCGGGAGGGCCTCCTACGAGCAGTACTTC. This translates into CASSLVPSGRASYEQYF.